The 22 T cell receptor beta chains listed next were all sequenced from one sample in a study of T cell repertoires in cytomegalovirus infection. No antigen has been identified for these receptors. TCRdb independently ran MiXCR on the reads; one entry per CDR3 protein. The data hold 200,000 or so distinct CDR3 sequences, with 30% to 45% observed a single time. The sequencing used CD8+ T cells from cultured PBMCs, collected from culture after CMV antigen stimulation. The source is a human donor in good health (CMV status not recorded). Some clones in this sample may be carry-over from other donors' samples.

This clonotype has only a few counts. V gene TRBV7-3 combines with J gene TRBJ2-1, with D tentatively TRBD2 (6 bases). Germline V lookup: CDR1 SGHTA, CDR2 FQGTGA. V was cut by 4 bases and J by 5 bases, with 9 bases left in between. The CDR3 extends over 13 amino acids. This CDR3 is CASSSGLNNEQFF. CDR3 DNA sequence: TGTGCCAGCAGCTCTGGACTAAACAATGAGCAGTTCTTC. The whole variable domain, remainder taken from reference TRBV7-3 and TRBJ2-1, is GAGVSQTPSNKVTEKGKYVELRCDPISGHTALYWYRQSLGQGPEFLIYFQGTGAADDSGLPNDRFFAVRPEGSVSTLKIQRTERGDSAVYLCASSSGLNNEQFFGPGTRLTVL.

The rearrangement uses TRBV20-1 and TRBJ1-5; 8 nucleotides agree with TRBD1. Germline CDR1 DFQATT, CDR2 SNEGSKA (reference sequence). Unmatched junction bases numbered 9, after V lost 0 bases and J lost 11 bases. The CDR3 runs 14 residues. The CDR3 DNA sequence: TGCAGTGCTAGAGAAGGACAGGGTCCCCGGGCCCAGCATTTT. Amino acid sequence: CSAREGQGPRAQHF.

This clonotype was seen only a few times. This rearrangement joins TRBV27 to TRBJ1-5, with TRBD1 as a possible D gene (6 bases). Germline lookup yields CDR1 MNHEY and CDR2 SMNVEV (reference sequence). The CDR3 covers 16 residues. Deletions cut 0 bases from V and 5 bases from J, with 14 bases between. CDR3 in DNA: TGTGCCAGCAGTTTATCTTCGGGGGACATAGATCAGCCCCAGCATTTT. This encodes CASSLSSGDIDQPQHF.

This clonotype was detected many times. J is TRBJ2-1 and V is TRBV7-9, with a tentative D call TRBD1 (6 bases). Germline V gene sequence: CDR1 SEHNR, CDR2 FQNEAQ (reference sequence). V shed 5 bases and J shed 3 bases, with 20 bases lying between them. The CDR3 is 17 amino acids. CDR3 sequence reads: CASSAPDRLNFYNEQFF. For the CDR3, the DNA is TGTGCCAGCAGCGCACCAGACAGGTTAAATTTCTACAATGAGCAGTTCTTC.

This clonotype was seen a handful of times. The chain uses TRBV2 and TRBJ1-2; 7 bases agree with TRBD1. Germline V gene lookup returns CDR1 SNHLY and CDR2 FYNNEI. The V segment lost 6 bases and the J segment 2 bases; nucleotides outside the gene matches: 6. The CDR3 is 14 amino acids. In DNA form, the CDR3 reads TGTGCCAGCAGGATCCGGGACAGAAACTATGGCTACACCTTC. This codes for CASRIRDRNYGYTF.

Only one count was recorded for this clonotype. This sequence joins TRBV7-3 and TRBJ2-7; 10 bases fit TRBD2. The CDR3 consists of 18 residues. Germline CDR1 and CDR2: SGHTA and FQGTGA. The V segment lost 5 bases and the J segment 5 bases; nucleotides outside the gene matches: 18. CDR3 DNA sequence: TGTGCCAGCAGCCACCGCGGGGGACTAGCGCATGAGGAGAACGAGCAGTACTTC. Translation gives CASSHRGGLAHEENEQYF.

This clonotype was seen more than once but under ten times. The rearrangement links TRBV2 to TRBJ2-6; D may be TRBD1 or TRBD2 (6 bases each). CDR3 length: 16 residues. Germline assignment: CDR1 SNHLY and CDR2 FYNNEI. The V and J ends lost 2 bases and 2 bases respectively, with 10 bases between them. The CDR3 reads CASSEYGGPGANVLTF. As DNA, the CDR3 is TGTGCCAGCAGTGAATATGGGGGGCCTGGGGCCAACGTCCTGACTTTC.

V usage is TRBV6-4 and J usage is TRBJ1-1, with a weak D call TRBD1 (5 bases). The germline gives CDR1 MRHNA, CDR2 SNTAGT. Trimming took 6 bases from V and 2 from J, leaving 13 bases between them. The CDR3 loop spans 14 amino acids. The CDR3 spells CASRPQAHNTEAFF. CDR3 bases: TGTGCCAGCAGGCCACAGGCGCACAACACTGAAGCTTTCTTT.

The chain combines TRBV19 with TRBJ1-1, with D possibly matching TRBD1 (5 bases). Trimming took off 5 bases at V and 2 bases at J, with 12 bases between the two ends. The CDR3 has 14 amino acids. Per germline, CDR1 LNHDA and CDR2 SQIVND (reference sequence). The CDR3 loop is CASSWQGDNTEAFF. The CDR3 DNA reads TGTGCCAGTAGTTGGCAGGGCGACAACACTGAAGCTTTCTTT.

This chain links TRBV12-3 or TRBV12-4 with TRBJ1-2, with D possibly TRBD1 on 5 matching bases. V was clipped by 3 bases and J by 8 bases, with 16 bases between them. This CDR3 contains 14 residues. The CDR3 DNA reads TGTGCCAGCAGTTTCCCCGGGGCCACGGGCGGCTACACCTTC. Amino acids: CASSFPGATGGYTF.

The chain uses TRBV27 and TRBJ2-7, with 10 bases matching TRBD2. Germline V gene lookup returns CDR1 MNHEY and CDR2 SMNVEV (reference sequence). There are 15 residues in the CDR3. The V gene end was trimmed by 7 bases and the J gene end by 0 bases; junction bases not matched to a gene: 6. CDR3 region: CASNPLAGSSYEQYF. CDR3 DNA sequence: TGTGCCAGCAACCCACTAGCGGGGAGCTCCTACGAGCAGTACTTC.

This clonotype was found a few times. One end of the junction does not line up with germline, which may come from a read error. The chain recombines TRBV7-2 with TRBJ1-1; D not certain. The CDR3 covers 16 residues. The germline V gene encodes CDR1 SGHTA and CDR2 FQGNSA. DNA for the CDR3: TGTGCAAGCAGCTTAGATTCTATGGGCTCGAAAACTGAAGCTTTCTTT. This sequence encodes CASSLDSMGSKTEAFF.

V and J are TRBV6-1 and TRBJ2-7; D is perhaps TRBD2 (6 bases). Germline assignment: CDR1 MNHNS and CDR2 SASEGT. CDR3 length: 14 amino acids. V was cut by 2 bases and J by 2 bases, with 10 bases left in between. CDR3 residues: CASSESSGTYEQYF. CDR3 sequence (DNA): TGTGCCAGCAGTGAAAGTAGCGGTACCTACGAGCAGTACTTC.

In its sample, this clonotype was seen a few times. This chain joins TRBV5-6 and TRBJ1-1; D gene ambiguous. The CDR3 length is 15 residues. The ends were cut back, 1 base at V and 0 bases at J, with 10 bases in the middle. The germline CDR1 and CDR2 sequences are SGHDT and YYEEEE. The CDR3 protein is CASSLRQLMNTEAFF. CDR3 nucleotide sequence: TGTGCCAGCAGCTTGCGGCAGCTCATGAACACTGAAGCTTTCTTT.

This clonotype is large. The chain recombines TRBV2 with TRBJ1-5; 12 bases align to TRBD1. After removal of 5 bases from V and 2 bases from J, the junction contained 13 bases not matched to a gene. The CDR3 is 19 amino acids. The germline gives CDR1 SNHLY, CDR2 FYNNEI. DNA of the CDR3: TGTGCCAGCAGTACAGGGGACAGGGGGCTGGAATTGGGCAATCAGCCCCAGCATTTT. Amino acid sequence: CASSTGDRGLELGNQPQHF.

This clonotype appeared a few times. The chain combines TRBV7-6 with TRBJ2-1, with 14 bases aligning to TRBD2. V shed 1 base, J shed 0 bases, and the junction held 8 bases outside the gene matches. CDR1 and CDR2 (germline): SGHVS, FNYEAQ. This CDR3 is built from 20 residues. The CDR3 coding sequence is TGTGCCAGCAGCTTAGGGGGGGGGACTAGCGGGAGCCGCTCCTACAATGAGCAGTTCTTC. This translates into CASSLGGGTSGSRSYNEQFF.

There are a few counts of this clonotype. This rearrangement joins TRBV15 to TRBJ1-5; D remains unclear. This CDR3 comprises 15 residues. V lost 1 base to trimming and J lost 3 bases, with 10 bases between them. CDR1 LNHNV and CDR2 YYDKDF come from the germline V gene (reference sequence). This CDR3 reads CATSRVIPSNQPQHF. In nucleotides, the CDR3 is TGTGCCACCAGCAGAGTTATCCCATCCAATCAGCCCCAGCATTTT.

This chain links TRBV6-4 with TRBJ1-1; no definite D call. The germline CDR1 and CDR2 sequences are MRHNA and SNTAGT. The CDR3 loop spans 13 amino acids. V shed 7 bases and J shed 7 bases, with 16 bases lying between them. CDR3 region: CASTRPTNHEAFF. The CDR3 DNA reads TGTGCCAGCACACGACCGACAAACCATGAAGCTTTCTTT.

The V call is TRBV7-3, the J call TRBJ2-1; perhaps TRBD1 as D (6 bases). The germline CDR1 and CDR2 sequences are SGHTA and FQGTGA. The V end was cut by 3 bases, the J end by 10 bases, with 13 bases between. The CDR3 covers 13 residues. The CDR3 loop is CASSFDRTAEQFF. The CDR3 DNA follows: TGTGCCAGCAGCTTCGACAGGACAGCCGAGCAGTTCTTC.

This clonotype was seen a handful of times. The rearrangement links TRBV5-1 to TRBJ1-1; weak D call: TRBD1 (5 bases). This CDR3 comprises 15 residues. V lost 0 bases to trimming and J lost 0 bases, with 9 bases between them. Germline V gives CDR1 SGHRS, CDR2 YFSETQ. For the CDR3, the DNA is TGCGCCAGCAGCTTGGGACAGAGGATGAACACTGAAGCTTTCTTT. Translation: CASSLGQRMNTEAFF.

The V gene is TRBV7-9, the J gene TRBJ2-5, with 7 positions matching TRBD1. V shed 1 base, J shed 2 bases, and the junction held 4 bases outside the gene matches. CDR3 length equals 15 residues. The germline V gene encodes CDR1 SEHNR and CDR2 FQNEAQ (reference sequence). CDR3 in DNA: TGTGCCAGCAGCTTAGGGACAGGTGGACAAGAGACCCAGTACTTC. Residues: CASSLGTGGQETQYF. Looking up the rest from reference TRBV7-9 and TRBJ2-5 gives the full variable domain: DTGVSQNPRHKITKRGQNVTFRCDPISEHNRLYWYRQTLGQGPEFLTYFQNEAQLEKSRLLSDRFSAERPKGSFSTLEIQRTEQGDSAMYLCASSLGTGGQETQYFGPGTRLLVL.

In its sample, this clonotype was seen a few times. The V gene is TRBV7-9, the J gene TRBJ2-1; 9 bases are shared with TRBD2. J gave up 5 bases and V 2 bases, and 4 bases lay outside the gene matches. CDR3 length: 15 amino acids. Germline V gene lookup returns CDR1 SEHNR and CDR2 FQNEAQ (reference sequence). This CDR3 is CASSLLAGIHNEQFF. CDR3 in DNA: TGTGCCAGCAGCTTACTAGCGGGAATCCACAATGAGCAGTTCTTC.